Presented here are 20 T cell receptor beta chains from one specimen sequenced in a study of shared clonotypes between healthy human individuals. Some clones are missing from TCRdb's copy, which holds only in-frame ones; the method was immunoSEQ multiplex PCR. Among about 820,000 clones listed, 85% to 95% were seen once. It was CD45RO-negative cells, positively selected for CCR7, that made up naive CD8 cells, with terminally differentiated effector memory CD45RA+ cells excluded. The specimen sequenced was naive CD8+ T cells sorted from blood. These TCRs come from a man aged 30-40 years in good health.

The rearrangement uses TRBV5-6 and TRBJ2-7; D may match TRBD1 or TRBD2 (6 bases each). In germline, CDR1 is SGHDT, CDR2 YYEEEE. V lost 3 bases, J lost 7 bases, and 14 bases lay in between. The CDR3 extends over 13 amino acids. The CDR3 DNA follows: TGTGCCAGCAGCTCGGTAGGGGGGAGTGAGCAGTACTTC. Translated: CASSSVGGSEQYF.

The count of this clone is one. The chain employs TRBV7-9 and TRBJ2-5; D possibly corresponds to TRBD2 (6 bases). V was clipped by 5 bases and J by 1 base, with 14 bases between them. The CDR3 length is 15 residues. Germline V CDR1 and CDR2: SEHNR, FQNEAQ (reference sequence). Here the CDR3 reads CASSLPPGAQETQYF. CDR3 in DNA: TGTGCCAGCAGCCTCCCCCCGGGAGCCCAAGAGACCCAGTACTTC.

V gene TRBV2 combines with J gene TRBJ1-4, with D hard to call. Germline CDR1 SNHLY, CDR2 FYNNEI. The V end was cut by 3 bases, the J end by 7 bases, with 6 bases between. This CDR3 contains 12 residues. The CDR3 region has the DNA TGTGCCAGCAGTGACCGATTTGAAAAACTGTTTTTT. Translation: CASSDRFEKLFF.

The chain links TRBV28 to TRBJ1-4; 7 bases align to TRBD1. The CDR3 contains 16 residues. Germline values: CDR1 MDHEN, CDR2 SYDVKM. V was pared by 5 bases and J by 6 bases, with 12 bases of the junction left unmatched. In DNA, the CDR3 is TGTGCCAGCAGTCCTGAAGGGGGCTCCGTGGATGAAAAACTGTTTTTT. It translates to CASSPEGGSVDEKLFF.

This clone was seen once. The rearrangement links TRBV27 to TRBJ2-1; 7 bases fit TRBD2. The V gene end was trimmed by 0 bases and the J gene end by 12 bases; junction bases not matched to a gene: 5. The germline CDR1 and CDR2 sequences are MNHEY and SMNVEV (reference sequence). The CDR3 runs to 13 residues. CDR3 nucleotides: TGTGCCAGCAGTTTATCGGGGGGGGGACCGCAGTTCTTC. Protein product: CASSLSGGGPQFF.

The gene calls are TRBV19 and TRBJ1-1, with a possible D match to TRBD1 (6 bases). Germline V gene data show CDR1 as LNHDA and CDR2 as SQIVND (reference sequence). V dropped 8 bases and J dropped 1 base, with 17 bases sitting between them. The CDR3 length is 15 residues. The CDR3 sequence is CASSLLIQGNTEAFF. The CDR3 coding sequence is TGTGCCAGTTCACTATTGATACAGGGGAACACTGAAGCTTTCTTT.

The chain uses TRBV18 and TRBJ2-2, with 8 bases aligning to TRBD2. Per the germline V gene, CDR1 is KGHSH and CDR2 is LQKENI. This CDR3 comprises 16 residues. V lost 3 bases and J lost 4; bases outside the gene matches: 7. The DNA of the CDR3 is TGTGCCAGCTCACCCCCGGGAGGGAGCGTCACCGGGGAGCTGTTTTTT. It translates to CASSPPGGSVTGELFF.

The rearrangement uses TRBV6-1 and TRBJ1-2; D gene ambiguous. Looked up from germline, CDR1 is MNHNS and CDR2 is SASEGT. The CDR3 has 13 amino acids. Trimming removed 7 bases at V and 4 bases at J, with 13 bases between. The CDR3 DNA is TGTGCCAGCACCTCCTCGGGGTTCTATGGCTACACCTTC. Protein sequence: CASTSSGFYGYTF.

This chain connects TRBV7-9 to TRBJ2-1, with unresolved D. Germline CDR1 is SEHNR and CDR2 is FQNEAQ (reference sequence). V was pared by 4 bases and J by 2 bases, with 12 bases between. The CDR3 runs to 15 residues. CDR3 residues: CASSSTREPYNEQFF. The CDR3 bases are TGTGCCAGCAGCTCCACTCGCGAGCCCTACAATGAGCAGTTCTTC.

V gene TRBV7-9 combines with J gene TRBJ2-1, with 11 bases fitting TRBD2. CDR3 size: 17 residues. The V gene end was trimmed by 2 bases and the J gene end by 8 bases; junction bases not matched to a gene: 11. Germline lookup yields CDR1 SEHNR and CDR2 FQNEAQ (reference sequence). This CDR3 is CASSLTGTSGSQDEQFF. In nucleotides, the CDR3 is TGTGCCAGCAGCTTAACGGGTACTAGCGGGAGCCAGGATGAGCAGTTCTTC.

This chain uses TRBV13 with TRBJ1-4; 8 bases are shared with TRBD1. The CDR3 is 14 amino acids. Germline V gene lookup returns CDR1 PRHDT and CDR2 FYEKMQ (reference sequence). Trimming cost V 5 bases and J 8 bases; bases outside gene matches: 7. CDR3 coding DNA: TGTGCCAGCAGCCCAGGGGGCAGAGGGGAAAAACTGTTTTTT. This gives the protein CASSPGGRGEKLFF.

V usage is TRBV6-6 and J usage is TRBJ2-1, with 14 bases lining up with TRBD2. V shed 4 bases and J 7 bases; nucleotides not matched to a gene: 6. The CDR3 length is 16 residues. Germline CDR1 is MNHNY and CDR2 is SVGAGI (reference sequence). CDR3 DNA: TGTGCCAGCAGTTTGGGGACTAGCGGGAGAACGAATGAGCAGTTCTTC. It encodes CASSLGTSGRTNEQFF.

V gene TRBV7-9 combines with J gene TRBJ2-3; 8 bases line up with TRBD2. Germline CDR1 and CDR2: SEHNR and FQNEAQ (reference sequence). Trimming removed 5 bases from V and 6 bases from J; junction bases left unmatched: 13. This CDR3 comprises 16 residues. The CDR3 region is CASSAAGREDLDTQYF. Written as DNA, the CDR3 is TGTGCCAGCAGCGCAGCGGGGCGGGAGGATCTTGATACGCAGTATTTT.

This chain uses TRBV10-3 with TRBJ1-1; tentatively, D is TRBD1 (6 bases). Trimming took off 1 base at V and 7 bases at J, with 10 bases between the two ends. CDR1 is ENHRY, CDR2 SYGVKD, per germline. The CDR3 spans 13 residues. The CDR3 is CAISEWTADEAFF. Here the CDR3 DNA reads TGTGCCATCAGTGAGTGGACAGCCGATGAAGCTTTCTTT.

The chain carries TRBV10-2 and TRBJ1-1, with 7 bases matching TRBD1. CDR3 length equals 18 residues. Germline CDR1 reads WSHSY; CDR2 reads SAAADI. J lost 0 bases, V lost 4 bases, and 14 bases had no gene match. The CDR3 sequence: CASSGPLTGYDMNTEAFF. The DNA of the CDR3 is TGCGCCAGCAGTGGGCCCCTGACAGGGTATGATATGAACACTGAAGCTTTCTTT.

As concerns this clone: This sample also contains other DNA sequences that code for the same CDR3. The rearrangement joins TRBV19 to TRBJ2-1; 8 bases align to TRBD2. Losses at the gene ends were 2 bases for V and 2 bases for J; bases not matched to a gene: 2. The germline V gene encodes CDR1 LNHDA and CDR2 SQIVND (reference sequence). The CDR3 totals 15 residues. Written as DNA, the CDR3 is TGTGCCAGTAGTATACTAGCGGGTACCTACAATGAGCAGTTCTTC. This translates into CASSILAGTYNEQFF.

Regarding this clone: At one end the junction does not follow the germline gene, possibly because of a read error. V usage is TRBV30 and J usage is TRBJ2-3; 12 nucleotides match TRBD1. The CDR3 is made up of 12 amino acids. Germline CDR1 and CDR2: GTSNPN and SVGIG (reference sequence). The CDR3 DNA reads as TGTGCCTGGAGTCTTCTGGGACAGGGGGCGCATTTT. Protein product: CAWSLLGQGAHF.

The chain couples TRBV20-1 to TRBJ2-7, with a tentative D call TRBD2 (5 bases). Trimming shortened V by 7 bases and J by 2 bases, and 9 bases separated the two germline ends. The CDR3 loop spans 11 amino acids. CDR1 is DFQATT, CDR2 SNEGSKA, per germline (reference sequence). The CDR3 DNA reads TGCAGTGTTCGGGAAACCTACGAGCAGTACTTC. This codes for CSVRETYEQYF.

V and J are TRBV30 and TRBJ1-4; D possibly corresponds to TRBD1 (5 bases). CDR1 and CDR2 from the germline V gene are GTSNPN and SVGIG (reference sequence). The CDR3 has 13 amino acids. V lost 4 bases and J lost 12, with 18 bases in between. The DNA of the CDR3 is TGTGCCTGGACGCCGGGACTCGGAATAGAACTGTTTTTT. Translated, it gives CAWTPGLGIELFF. Full variable domain (missing parts from reference TRBV30 and TRBJ1-4): SQTIHQWPATLVQPVGSPLSLECTVEGTSNPNLYWYRQAAGRGLQLLFYSVGIGQISSEVPQNLSASRPQDRQFILSSKKLLLSDSGFYLCAWTPGLGIELFFGSGTQLSVL.

V is TRBV2 and J is TRBJ2-1; TRBD1 matches at 7 bases. The germline V gene has CDR1 SNHLY and CDR2 FYNNEI. The ends lost 8 bases at V and 1 base at J; junction bases unmatched: 5. This CDR3 is 14 amino acids long. This chain's CDR3 is CASAGQASYNEQFF. The DNA for the CDR3 is TGTGCCAGCGCAGGACAGGCTTCCTACAATGAGCAGTTCTTC.